The 26 T cell receptor beta chains below come from one sample, sequenced in a study of Ad26.COV2.S vaccination and SARS-CoV-2 variants. Libraries were prepared by immunoSEQ multiplex PCR; TCRdb keeps only in-frame clonotypes and omits some of them. This table holds around 340,000 clones, roughly nine tenths found once. The treatment was: approximately 18 received Ad26.COV2.S at low or high dose, single or two shots; roughly five received placebo; per-sample allocation not given. Sampling happened 63 days after the first vaccine or placebo injection. The source material was peripheral blood, sampled in a trial of Ad26.COV2.S vaccine versus placebo. Every receptor here comes from a person between 18 and 59 years old who received the Ad26.COV2.S COVID-19 vaccine or a placebo.

The chain recombines TRBV4-2 with TRBJ1-5; maybe TRBD1 (5 bases). Germline CDR1 and CDR2: LGHNA and YNFKEQ. This CDR3 is 14 amino acids long. The V end lost 3 bases, the J end lost 3 bases, and 9 bases lay between the germline ends. The chain's CDR3 is CASSHSGTNQPQHF. The CDR3 nucleotides read TGTGCCAGCAGCCATTCAGGGACCAATCAGCCCCAGCATTTT.

The chain joins TRBV6-4 to TRBJ2-2; 7 bases are a match to TRBD1. Germline V gene sequence: CDR1 MRHNA, CDR2 SNTAGT. V shed 4 bases and J 3 bases; nucleotides not matched to a gene: 2. The CDR3 totals 14 residues. The CDR3 bases are TGTGCCAGCAGTGGACAGGGTGACACCGGGGAGCTGTTTTTT. Translated, it gives CASSGQGDTGELFF.

The rearrangement links TRBV7-3 to TRBJ2-2; no reliable D call. The germline V and J ends were trimmed by 5 bases and 3 bases, with 7 bases remaining between them. The CDR3 is 13 residues long. Germline-derived CDR1 and CDR2 are SGHTA and FQGTGA. The DNA for the CDR3 is TGTGCCAGCAGCCCTGGGGACACCGGGGAGCTGTTTTTT. Protein sequence: CASSPGDTGELFF.

This clone was observed a single time. The chain uses TRBV27 and TRBJ1-1, with D possibly matching TRBD1 (5 bases). The CDR3 is 13 amino acids. V was pared by 10 bases and J by 0 bases, with 12 bases between. CDR1 and CDR2 (germline): MNHEY, SMNVEV (reference sequence). The CDR3 nucleotides read TGTGCCACTCACAGGTCTGTGAACACTGAAGCTTTCTTT. It translates to CATHRSVNTEAFF.

The chain joins TRBV6-5 to TRBJ1-1; D unclear. CDR1 and CDR2 (germline): MNHEY, SVGAGI. Trimming took 6 bases from V and 1 from J, leaving 12 bases between them. The CDR3 contains 14 residues. This CDR3 reads CASRQSSANTEAFF. The CDR3 coding sequence is TGTGCCAGCAGACAAAGCAGCGCGAACACTGAAGCTTTCTTT.

The chain employs TRBV5-8 and TRBJ1-6; D perhaps matches TRBD1 (5 bases). The CDR3 is 18 amino acids. Germline V lookup: CDR1 SGHTS, CDR2 YDEGEE. V lost 5 bases to trimming and J lost 4 bases, with 22 bases between them. As DNA, the CDR3 is TGTGCCAGCAGGGGGGAAGGGCCCAATCCCCATTATAATTCACCCCTCCACTTT. The encoded protein is CASRGEGPNPHYNSPLHF.

This clone showed up just a few times. This chain joins TRBV7-9 and TRBJ2-3; TRBD1 matches at 7 bases. Trimming removed 1 base from V and 3 bases from J; junction bases left unmatched: 1. Germline CDR1 reads SEHNR; CDR2 reads FQNEAQ (reference sequence). This CDR3 has 14 residues. The CDR3 reads CASSLDRGTDTQYF. CDR3 nucleotide sequence: TGTGCCAGCAGCTTAGACAGGGGAACAGATACGCAGTATTTT. Using reference TRBV7-9 and TRBJ2-3 for the parts outside the CDR3, the full variable domain is DTGVSQNPRHKITKRGQNVTFRCDPISEHNRLYWYRQTLGQGPEFLTYFQNEAQLEKSRLLSDRFSAERPKGSFSTLEIQRTEQGDSAMYLCASSLDRGTDTQYFGPGTRLTVL.

J is TRBJ1-5 and V is TRBV6-5; D uncertain. This CDR3 has 14 residues. The V end lost 2 bases, the J end lost 3 bases, and 8 bases lay between the germline ends. The germline CDR1 and CDR2 sequences are MNHEY and SVGAGI. The CDR3 region has the DNA TGTGCCAGCAGTTACGCTGGGCTCAATCAGCCCCAGCATTTT. Amino acid sequence: CASSYAGLNQPQHF.

V is TRBV30 and J is TRBJ1-2; D not certain. CDR3 length: 15 amino acids. Germline values: CDR1 GTSNPN, CDR2 SVGIG (reference sequence). V was clipped by 4 bases and J by 4 bases, with 19 bases between them. CDR3 protein: CAWKAGATSLYGYTF. The CDR3 region has the DNA TGTGCCTGGAAAGCGGGCGCTACCTCTCTCTATGGCTACACCTTC.

The chain links TRBV18 to TRBJ1-1; D unclear. Trimming took off 4 bases at V and 0 bases at J, with 3 bases between the two ends. Germline V gene sequence: CDR1 KGHSH, CDR2 LQKENI. This CDR3 comprises 12 residues. The CDR3 here is CASSLLNTEAFF. CDR3 coding DNA: TGTGCCAGCTCACTACTGAACACTGAAGCTTTCTTT.

The CDR3 bases are TGTGCCATCAGGGAGGGACTAGCGGGGAATGAGCAGTTCTTC. Protein sequence: CAIREGLAGNEQFF. The gene calls are TRBV10-3 and TRBJ2-1, with TRBD2 identical over 13 bases. The CDR3 covers 14 residues. J lost 7 bases, V lost 6 bases, and 3 bases had no gene match. Germline V gene lookup returns CDR1 ENHRY and CDR2 SYGVKD.

The chain is built from TRBV5-1 and TRBJ2-1; D gene uncertain. This CDR3 has 13 residues. V lost 0 bases, J lost 12 bases, and 13 bases lay in between. Per germline, CDR1 SGHRS and CDR2 YFSETQ. The CDR3 protein is CASSLVPEGVQFF. For the CDR3, the DNA is TGCGCCAGCAGCTTGGTACCAGAAGGTGTGCAGTTCTTC.

The CDR3 DNA sequence: TGTGCCAGCAGCCTCACGGGTAGAGGATCCGCGCAGTACTTC. This encodes CASSLTGRGSAQYF. The chain has TRBV21-1 and TRBJ2-7; the D call in the table, TRBD2, was not verified against the DNA. TRBV21-1 is tagged as a pseudogene. CDR3 length: 14 amino acids.

This clone has ten or more counts. V gene TRBV5-1 combines with J gene TRBJ2-2, with 9 bases aligning to TRBD1. The CDR3 runs to 17 residues. The germline gives CDR1 SGHRS, CDR2 YFSETQ. The trim removed 4 bases at V and 4 bases at J, leaving 11 bases unmatched. Written as DNA, the CDR3 is TGCGCCAGCAGCAAAGGACAGGGGACGACGGGCACCGGGGAGCTGTTTTTT. This codes for CASSKGQGTTGTGELFF.

This clone occurred a few times. In DNA, the CDR3 is TGTGCCAGCAGCCCCTCGGGGGTACAAGAGACCCAGTACTTC. Encoded protein: CASSPSGVQETQYF. The rearrangement uses TRBV7-3 and TRBJ2-5, with a tentative D call TRBD2 (6 bases). V dropped 5 bases and J dropped 2 bases, with 12 bases sitting between them. The CDR3 loop spans 14 amino acids. Germline V CDR1 and CDR2: SGHTA, FQGTGA.

This rearrangement joins TRBV15 to TRBJ1-2; D is uncertain. Germline V lookup: CDR1 LNHNV, CDR2 YYDKDF (reference sequence). This CDR3 spans 14 amino acids. Trimming removed 0 bases from V and 3 bases from J, with 8 bases in between. CDR3 sequence reads: CATSRDVMDYGYTF. In DNA form, the CDR3 reads TGTGCCACCAGCAGAGATGTGATGGACTATGGCTACACCTTC.

The chain employs TRBV3-1 (or the pseudogene TRBV3-2) and TRBJ2-6, with 9 bases that match TRBD1. Germline V gene sequence: CDR1 LGHDT, CDR2 YNNKEL (reference sequence). This CDR3 has 19 amino acids. V dropped 2 bases and J dropped 1; count of bases not matched to a gene: 9. The CDR3 nucleotides read TGTGCCAGCAGCCAAATGGTTGGGACAGGGCCATCTGGGGCCAACGTCCTGACTTTC. This sequence encodes CASSQMVGTGPSGANVLTF.

The rearrangement joins TRBV7-2 to TRBJ1-2; TRBD1 is a possible D gene (6 bases). Germline CDR1 SGHTA, CDR2 FQGNSA. This CDR3 is built from 17 residues. Trimming stripped 5 bases from V and 2 bases from J, with 21 bases between. The CDR3 DNA reads as TGTGCCAGCAGCATCCCGACAGGAAATCTCCCAAACTATGGCTACACCTTC. This sequence encodes CASSIPTGNLPNYGYTF.

The rearrangement links TRBV6-5 to TRBJ1-3, with D perhaps matching TRBD1 (5 bases). This CDR3 is 13 amino acids long. The germline V gene has CDR1 MNHEY and CDR2 SVGAGI. The V and J ends lost 9 bases and 7 bases respectively, with 16 bases between them. CDR3 region: CASGDGPLNTIYF. The DNA of the CDR3 is TGTGCCAGTGGGGACGGGCCTCTTAACACCATATATTTT.

The rearrangement uses TRBV5-4 and TRBJ2-7; D perhaps matches TRBD1 (6 bases). This CDR3 has 16 amino acids. Germline V CDR1 and CDR2: SGHNT, YYREEE (reference sequence). V lost 3 bases and J lost 3, with 19 bases in between. CDR3 nucleotides: TGTGCCAGCAGCTCCATGACAGGTCCTACAAACTACGAGCAGTACTTC. This codes for CASSSMTGPTNYEQYF.

The chain uses TRBV5-1 and TRBJ2-7; 12 nucleotides line up with TRBD1. V gave up 0 bases and J gave up 7 bases; unmatched junction bases: 8. CDR1 is SGHRS, CDR2 YFSETQ, per germline. CDR3 length: 16 residues. CDR3 nucleotide sequence: TGCGCCAGCAGCTTGGGCCTCCGGGACAGGGGGCGTGAGCAGTACTTC. This codes for CASSLGLRDRGREQYF.

CDR3 in DNA: TGTGCCTGGAGTTATGCTTTTTCGGGTGAGCAGTACTTC. It is translated as CAWSYAFSGEQYF. This chain joins TRBV30 and TRBJ2-7; D gene ambiguous. Germline V lookup: CDR1 GTSNPN, CDR2 SVGIG (reference sequence). CDR3 length: 13 residues. Deletions cut 2 bases from V and 7 bases from J, with 15 bases between. The full variable domain, rest sourced from reference TRBV30 and TRBJ2-7, is SQTIHQWPATLVQPVGSPLSLECTVEGTSNPNLYWYRQAAGRGLQLLFYSVGIGQISSEVPQNLSASRPQDRQFILSSKKLLLSDSGFYLCAWSYAFSGEQYFGPGTRLTVT.

This clone was seen just once. The V gene is TRBV11-3, the J gene TRBJ1-1; D gene uncertain. The CDR3 extends over 13 amino acids. V was clipped by 2 bases and J by 6 bases, with 10 bases between them. Germline V lookup: CDR1 SGHNT, CDR2 YENEEA. For the CDR3, the DNA is TGTGCCAGCAGCTTATCGGCTCTTTCTGAAGCTTTCTTT. It specifies CASSLSALSEAFF.

J is TRBJ1-3 and V is TRBV5-1; D perhaps matches TRBD1 (5 bases). Trimming removed 6 bases at V and 4 bases at J, with 14 bases between. Germline lookup yields CDR1 SGHRS and CDR2 YFSETQ. The CDR3 is 14 residues long. The CDR3 coding sequence is TGCGCCAGCACTGGGGGATCGGGCGGAAACACCATATATTTT. Its translation is CASTGGSGGNTIYF.

This clone was counted a few times. This sequence joins TRBV6-2 or TRBV6-3 and TRBJ2-7; 7 positions agree with TRBD1. Germline values: CDR1 MNHEY, CDR2 SVGEGT. V was pared by 0 bases and J by 2 bases, with 10 bases of the junction left unmatched. CDR3 length: 17 amino acids. CDR3 sequence (DNA): TGTGCCAGCAGTTACTCGATTACGACAGGGATGACCTACGAGCAGTACTTC. This translates into CASSYSITTGMTYEQYF.

The J gene is TRBJ2-1, the V gene TRBV7-3; 12 nucleotides align to TRBD2. V shed 5 bases, J shed 7 bases, and the junction held 9 bases outside the gene matches. In germline, CDR1 is SGHTA, CDR2 FQGTGA. The CDR3 extends over 16 amino acids. CDR3 residues: CASSQRLAGAENEQFF. CDR3 nucleotides: TGTGCCAGCAGCCAACGACTAGCGGGAGCGGAAAATGAGCAGTTCTTC.